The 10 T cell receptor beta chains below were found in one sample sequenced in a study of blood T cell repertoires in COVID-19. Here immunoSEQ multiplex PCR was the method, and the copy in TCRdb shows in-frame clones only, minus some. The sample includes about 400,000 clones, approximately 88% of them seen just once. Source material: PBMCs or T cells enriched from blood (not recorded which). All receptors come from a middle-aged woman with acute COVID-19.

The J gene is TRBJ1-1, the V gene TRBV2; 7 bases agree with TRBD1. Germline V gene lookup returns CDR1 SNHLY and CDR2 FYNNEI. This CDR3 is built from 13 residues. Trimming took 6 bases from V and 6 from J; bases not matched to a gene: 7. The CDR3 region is CASRTGTAPEAFF. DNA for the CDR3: TGTGCCAGCAGGACCGGGACAGCCCCTGAAGCTTTCTTT.

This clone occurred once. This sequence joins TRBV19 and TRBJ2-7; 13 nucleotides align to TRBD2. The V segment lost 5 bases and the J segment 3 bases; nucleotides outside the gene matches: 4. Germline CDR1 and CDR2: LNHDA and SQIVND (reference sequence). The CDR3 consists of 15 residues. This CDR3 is CASSLGLAGVYEQYF. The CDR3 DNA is TGTGCCAGTAGTCTAGGACTAGCGGGGGTCTACGAGCAGTACTTC. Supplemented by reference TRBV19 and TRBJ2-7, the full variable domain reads DGGITQSPKYLFRKEGQNVTLSCEQNLNHDAMYWYRQDPGQGLRLIYYSQIVNDFQKGDIAEGYSVSREKKESFPLTVTSAQKNPTAFYLCASSLGLAGVYEQYFGPGTRLTVT.

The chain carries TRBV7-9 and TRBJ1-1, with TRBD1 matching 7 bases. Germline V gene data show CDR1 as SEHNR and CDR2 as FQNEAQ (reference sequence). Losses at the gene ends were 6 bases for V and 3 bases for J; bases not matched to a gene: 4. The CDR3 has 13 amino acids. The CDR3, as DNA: TGTGCCAGCAGAGATACAGGGGACACTGAAGCTTTCTTT. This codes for CASRDTGDTEAFF.

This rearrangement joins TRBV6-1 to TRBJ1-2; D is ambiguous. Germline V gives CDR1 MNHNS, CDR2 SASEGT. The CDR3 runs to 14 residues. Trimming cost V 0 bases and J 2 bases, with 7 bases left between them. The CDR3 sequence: CASSEAPGNYGYTF. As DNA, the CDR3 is TGTGCCAGCAGTGAAGCGCCGGGGAACTATGGCTACACCTTC.

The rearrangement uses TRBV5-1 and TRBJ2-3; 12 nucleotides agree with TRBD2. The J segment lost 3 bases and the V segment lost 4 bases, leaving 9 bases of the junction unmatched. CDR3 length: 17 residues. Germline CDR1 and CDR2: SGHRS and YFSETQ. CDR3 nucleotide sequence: TGCGCCAGCAGCCACCTACTAGCGGGGGGTGTTACAGATACGCAGTATTTT. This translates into CASSHLLAGGVTDTQYF. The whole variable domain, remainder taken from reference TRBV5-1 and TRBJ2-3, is KAGVTQTPRYLIKTRGQQVTLSCSPISGHRSVSWYQQTPGQGLQFLFEYFSETQRNKGNFPGRFSGRQFSNSRSEMNVSTLELGDSALYLCASSHLLAGGVTDTQYFGPGTRLTVL.

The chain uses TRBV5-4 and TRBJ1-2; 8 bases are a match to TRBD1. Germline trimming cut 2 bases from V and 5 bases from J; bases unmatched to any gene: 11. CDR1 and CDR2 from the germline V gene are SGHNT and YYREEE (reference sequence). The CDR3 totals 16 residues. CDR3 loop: CASSLVGSGGSYGYTF. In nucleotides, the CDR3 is TGTGCCAGCAGCTTAGTTGGTTCAGGGGGCAGTTATGGCTACACCTTC.

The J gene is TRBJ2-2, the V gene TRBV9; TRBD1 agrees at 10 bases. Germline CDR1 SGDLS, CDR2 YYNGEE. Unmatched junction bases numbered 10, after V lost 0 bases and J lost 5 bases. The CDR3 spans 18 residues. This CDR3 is CASSVVSVGTGVTGELFF. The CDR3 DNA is TGTGCCAGCAGCGTAGTATCGGTAGGGACAGGGGTGACCGGGGAGCTGTTTTTT.

CDR3 in amino acids: CAWSDSDTEAFF. The CDR3 DNA reads as TGTGCCTGGAGTGATTCTGACACTGAAGCTTTCTTT. The chain has TRBV30 and TRBJ1-1; D gene uncertain. This CDR3 is 12 amino acids long. Germline V gene sequence: CDR1 GTSNPN, CDR2 SVGIG (reference sequence). V lost 1 base and J lost 3, with 6 bases in between.

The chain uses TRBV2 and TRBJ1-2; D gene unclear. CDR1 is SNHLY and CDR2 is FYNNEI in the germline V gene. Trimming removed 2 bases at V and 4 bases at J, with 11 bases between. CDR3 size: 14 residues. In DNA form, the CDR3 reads TGTGCCAGCAGTGAAAGGGAGGGTGGCTATGGCTACACCTTC. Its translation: CASSEREGGYGYTF.

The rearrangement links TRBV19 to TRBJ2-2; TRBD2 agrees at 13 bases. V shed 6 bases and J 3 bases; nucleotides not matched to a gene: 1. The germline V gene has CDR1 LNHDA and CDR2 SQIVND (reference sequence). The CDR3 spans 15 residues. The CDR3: CASRLAGGDTGELFF. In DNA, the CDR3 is TGTGCCAGTAGACTAGCGGGGGGGGACACCGGGGAGCTGTTTTTT.